This entry concerns a single T cell receptor (beta chain). Its specificity is not known. This CDR3 is 15 amino acids long. V gave up 4 bases and J gave up 7 bases; unmatched junction bases: 10. Germline CDR1 MDHEN, CDR2 SYDVKM. This specimen comes from a study of T cell responses to AZD1222 COVID-19 vaccine. Study conclusions and caveats: Vaccine-related CD4 TCRs covered spike, predominating at 160-218 and 743-854. Repertoires in all cases were sampled only once the peak T cell response had passed.

Profiling relied on immunoSEQ multiplex PCR, and the TCRdb table lists in-frame clones only, not all of them. This sample has about 110,000 clones, with around 92% found just once. The origin of this receptor is an adult who received the AZD1222 COVID-19 vaccine. The sequencing used peripheral blood, collected 28 days after the second AZD1222 dose. The chain recombines TRBV28 with TRBJ1-2; TRBD1 aligns across 9 bases. CDR3 sequence: CASSYPGTGYGGYTF. The CDR3 DNA reads TGTGCCAGCAGTTATCCCGGGACAGGGTACGGTGGCTACACCTTC.